This TCR beta chain was identified during a study of OX40 agonist ivuxolimab in advanced cancers. Turning to the study itself: The dose-escalation group included hepatocellular carcinoma, melanoma, renal cell carcinoma and head and neck cancer. Regarding the study as a whole: More expanded clones were found, on average, in CD8+ than in CD4+ T cells. CD4+ and CD8+ blood T cells expanded clonally by week 6 at 0.1 to 3.0 mg/kg.

This table comes from immunoSEQ multiplex PCR, and its TCRdb copy is limited to in-frame clones, with some not included. The table lists more than 95,000 clones, 80% to 90% of them singletons. The CDR3 consists of 18 residues. V lost 9 bases and J lost 4; bases outside the gene matches: 17. CDR1 and CDR2 from the germline V gene are LNHNV and YYDKDF (reference sequence). With respect to this clone: Its antigen is not identified.

The sample here was CD4+ or CD8+ T cells sorted from blood, taken in a trial of the OX40 agonist ivuxolimab. The clonotype was recovered from an adult with an advanced solid tumor such as melanoma, head and neck, liver or kidney cancer. V is TRBV15 and J is TRBJ2-1; TRBD2 matches 11 bases. Here the CDR3 DNA reads TGTGCCACTAAAGGGACTAGCGGTTTTCCTCAAACATACAATGAGCAGTTCTTC. Encoded protein: CATKGTSGFPQTYNEQFF.